A selection of T cell receptor beta chains follows, all from one sample in a study of T cell responses to AZD1222 COVID-19 vaccine. Method: immunoSEQ multiplex PCR; TCRdb's copy keeps in-frame clones and lacks some. The table includes about 140,000 clones, almost 90% detected once. This specimen was peripheral blood, taken on day 0 of AZD1222 vaccination. These receptors all come from an adult in good health. The CDR3 runs from the conserved cysteine through the conserved F or W. D genes are given only for firm matches. A clone size is listed for some rows: how often the clone was seen (once, few, many), or a class if it is expanded.

v_gene	d_gene	abundance	j_gene	CDR3aa	CDR3nt
TRBV5-8	-	once	TRBJ2-5	CASSLAWRRETQYF	TGTGCCAGCAGCTTGGCATGGCGGCGTGAGACCCAGTACTTC
TRBV30	-	-	TRBJ1-2	CAWNTGYSSYGYTF	TGTGCCTGGAACACAGGGTATAGCAGCTATGGCTACACCTTC
TRBV12-5	-	-	TRBJ2-2	CASGRLPDSANTGELFF	TGTGCTAGTGGTCGCCTGCCGGACTCCGCGAACACCGGGGAGCTGTTTTTT
TRBV25-1	-	once	TRBJ1-4	CASSGTLGRKLFF	TGTGCCAGCAGTGGAACCCTTGGGCGCAAACTGTTTTTT
TRBV4-3	-	-	TRBJ1-5	CASSQDNTEVDQPQHF	TGCGCCAGCAGCCAAGATAATACAGAAGTAGACCAGCCCCAGCATTTT
TRBV7-9	-	-	TRBJ2-7	CASLRAGVYEQYF	TGTGCCAGTCTTCGTGCCGGGGTCTACGAGCAGTACTTC
TRBV19	-	-	TRBJ2-6	CASKEGAPGANVLTF	TGTGCCAGTAAGGAGGGGGCCCCTGGGGCCAACGTCCTGACTTTC
TRBV6-4	-	once	TRBJ2-6	CASSDSSGSGANVLTF	TGTGCCAGCAGTGACTCGTCAGGCTCTGGGGCCAACGTCCTGACTTTC
TRBV18	-	few	TRBJ2-6	CASSHGPGTGANVLTF	TGTGCCAGCTCACACGGACCAGGTACCGGGGCCAACGTCCTGACTTTC
TRBV5-1	TRBD2	-	TRBJ2-7	CASSAGLAEQYF	TGCGCCAGCAGCGCGGGACTAGCTGAGCAGTACTTC
TRBV7-2	TRBD1	-	TRBJ2-2	CASSSRTGSAGELFF	TGTGCCAGCAGCTCGCGGACAGGGAGCGCCGGGGAGCTGTTTTTT
TRBV5-5	-	-	TRBJ2-7	CASSLEEYEQYF	TGTGCCAGCAGCTTGGAGGAATACGAGCAGTACTTC
TRBV7-9	-	-	TRBJ1-1	CASNGQGKIGSEAFF	TGTGCCAGTAATGGGCAGGGGAAGATTGGATCTGAAGCTTTCTTT
TRBV30	TRBD2	-	TRBJ2-1	CALSSGYNEQFF	TGTGCTTTGTCTAGCGGCTACAATGAGCAGTTCTTC
TRBV15	TRBD2	-	TRBJ2-3	CATRREKVTDTQYF	TGTGCCACCAGGCGGGAGAAAGTAACAGATACGCAGTATTTT
TRBV21-1	-	-	TRBJ2-7	CASTQGTSEGDCYEQYF	TGTGCCAGCACCCAAGGGACTAGCGAAGGGGACTGCTACGAGCAGTACTTC
TRBV6-5	-	-	TRBJ2-1	CAGALGSTPYNEQFF	TGTGCCGGGGCCTTGGGGTCGACTCCCTACAATGAGCAGTTCTTC
TRBV7-2	-	-	TRBJ2-7	CASSLGLISYEQYF	TGTGCCAGCAGCTTAGGCCTAATATCCTACGAGCAGTACTTC
TRBV29-1	-	-	TRBJ1-1	CRVTSPNTEAFF	TGCAGGGTGACGAGTCCGAACACTGAAGCTTTCTTT
TRBV9	-	once	TRBJ2-1	CASSPRPREGYNEQFF	TGTGCCAGCAGCCCACGCCCCAGGGAAGGCTACAATGAGCAGTTCTTC
TRBV5-1	-	-	TRBJ2-7	CASSPYSISYEQYF	TGCGCCAGCAGCCCGTATTCGATCTCCTACGAGCAGTACTTC
TRBV3-1/TRBV3-2	TRBD2	-	TRBJ2-7	CASQRVSGRSYEQYF	TGTGCCAGCCAAAGAGTGAGCGGGAGGTCCTACGAGCAGTACTTC
TRBV11-2	-	once	TRBJ2-6	CASSQDGSGANVLTF	TGTGCCAGCAGCCAAGACGGCTCTGGGGCCAACGTCCTGACTTTC
TRBV4-1	-	-	TRBJ2-7	CASSQGVTDDEQYF	TGCGCCAGCAGCCAAGGCGTTACGGACGACGAGCAGTACTTC
TRBV6-5	TRBD1	-	TRBJ1-2	CASRTTGVGYTF	TGTGCCAGCAGAACCACAGGGGTGGGCTACACCTTC
TRBV11-2	-	-	TRBJ2-5	CASSPKETQYF	TGTGCCAGCAGCCCAAAAGAGACCCAGTACTTC
TRBV15	-	-	TRBJ2-1	CATNQGGGYNEQFF	TGTGCCACCAACCAGGGAGGAGGGTACAATGAGCAGTTCTTC
TRBV4-1	-	-	TRBJ1-2	CASSPTENYGYTF	TGCGCCAGCAGCCCCACAGAGAACTATGGCTACACCTTC
TRBV9	-	-	TRBJ2-1	CASSVVGVDEQFF	TGTGCCAGCAGCGTAGTGGGGGTCGATGAGCAGTTCTTC
TRBV9	TRBD2	-	TRBJ2-3	CASSVAGLAGTDTQYF	TGTGCCAGCAGCGTAGCTGGACTAGCGGGCACAGATACGCAGTATTTT
TRBV19	TRBD1	-	TRBJ2-1	CASSSGTGLDEQFF	TGTGCCAGTTCTTCCGGGACAGGGTTGGATGAGCAGTTCTTC
TRBV5-5	TRBD2	-	TRBJ2-1	CASSLAVGSGRSNEQFF	TGTGCCAGCAGCTTGGCGGTGGGAAGCGGGAGATCGAATGAGCAGTTCTTC
TRBV5-1	TRBD2	-	TRBJ2-4	CASRASGSGILAKNIQYF	TGCGCCAGCAGGGCTAGCGGGAGCGGGATACTAGCCAAAAACATTCAGTACTTC
TRBV28	-	-	TRBJ1-1	CASIRLEVNTEAFF	TGTGCCAGCATCCGTCTTGAAGTGAACACTGAAGCTTTCTTT
TRBV7-2	-	-	TRBJ2-1	CASTLGSLSYNEQFF	TGTGCCAGCACTCTGGGCTCCCTGTCCTACAATGAGCAGTTCTTC
TRBV24-1	-	-	TRBJ2-2	CATSDLISGELFF	TGTGCCACCAGTGATTTAATCTCCGGGGAGCTGTTTTTT
TRBV24-1	TRBD2	-	TRBJ2-7	CATSDFPRGSGLAEYEQYF	TGTGCCACCAGTGATTTCCCGCGGGGGTCGGGACTAGCGGAGTACGAGCAGTACTTC
TRBV30	TRBD1	-	TRBJ1-1	CAWSAGTGGGLAEAFF	TGTGCCTGGAGTGCCGGGACAGGGGGGGGCCTCGCTGAAGCTTTCTTT
TRBV7-3	-	-	TRBJ2-1	CASRARIGVGEQFF	TGTGCCAGCAGGGCAAGGATCGGGGTGGGTGAGCAGTTCTTC
TRBV7-9	-	-	TRBJ1-1	CASGTGTENTEAFF	TGTGCCAGCGGAACTGGGACGGAGAACACTGAAGCTTTCTTT
TRBV18	-	-	TRBJ2-5	CASSPGGGKETQYF	TGTGCCAGCTCACCAGGGGGTGGAAAAGAGACCCAGTACTTC
TRBV11-2	-	-	TRBJ1-2	CASSPRGFYGYTF	TGTGCCAGCAGCCCCCGCGGGTTCTATGGCTACACCTTC
TRBV30	-	-	TRBJ2-1	CAWRRWGVALDEQFF	TGTGCCTGGCGCCGATGGGGGGTAGCCCTGGATGAGCAGTTCTTC
TRBV5-6	-	-	TRBJ1-1	CASSRPPGATEAFF	TGTGCCAGCAGCCGACCCCCCGGGGCCACTGAAGCTTTCTTT
TRBV14	-	once	TRBJ1-6	CASSQDHQVYNSPLHF	TGTGCCAGCAGCCAAGATCACCAGGTTTATAATTCACCCCTCCACTTT